A selection of T cell receptor beta chains follows, all from one sample in a study of control samples from healthy donors and cancer patients. Measured with immunoSEQ multiplex PCR; TCRdb has only the in-frame clones, and not every one. The sample gives 130,000 or so clones, 80% to 90% of which show up once; roughly an eighth is in the top ten. The sample comprised blood. The source is a man under 40 in good health. The CDR3 runs from the conserved cysteine through the conserved F or W. A D gene is named only where the DNA matches it firmly. The size entry is marked missing in some rows and otherwise reads once, few, many or a size class.

clone size | D gene | J gene | V gene | CDR3 DNA | CDR3 protein
. | TRBD2 | TRBJ2-2 | TRBV7-8 | TGTGCCAGCAGCCGAGCGGGGTTCAACACCGGGGAGCTGTTTTTT | CASSRAGFNTGELFF
. | . | TRBJ1-5 | TRBV6-4 | TGTGCCAGCAACCATTATAGCAATCAGCCCCAGCATTTT | CASNHYSNQPQHF
. | TRBD1 | TRBJ1-2 | TRBV5-6 | TGTGCCAGCAGCTTCATGACAGGGCCCCTTAACTATGGCTACACCTTC | CASSFMTGPLNYGYTF
. | TRBD1 | TRBJ1-5 | TRBV18 | TGTGCCAGCTCACCGACAGGGGATAAAAGTCAGCCCCAGCATTTT | CASSPTGDKSQPQHF
. | . | TRBJ2-2 | TRBV3-1/TRBV3-2 | TGTGCCAGCAGCCCACCAATAGCGAACGGGGAGCTGTTTTTT | CASSPPIANGELFF
. | . | TRBJ1-3 | TRBV9 | TGTGCCAGCAGCGTAGGACAGCCTGGCTCTGGAAACACCATATATTTT | CASSVGQPGSGNTIYF
. | . | TRBJ2-2 | TRBV7-2 | TGTGCCAGCAGCTTAAAAGCTGGCGGGGAGCTGTTTTTT | CASSLKAGGELFF
. | . | TRBJ2-4 | TRBV5-1 | TGCGCCAGCAGCTTGGCCGACATCCCAAACATTCAGTACTTC | CASSLADIPNIQYF
. | . | TRBJ2-2 | TRBV7-8 | TGTGCCAGCAGCTCGGGGCCCTCGGAACCCGGGGAGCTGTTTTTT | CASSSGPSEPGELFF
. | . | TRBJ2-7 | TRBV30 | TGTGCCTGGAATCTGAGATCGGTCGAGCAGTACTTC | CAWNLRSVEQYF
once | . | TRBJ2-5 | TRBV7-2 | TGTGCCAGCAGCCAACTTAGTAGGGCAGGGGAGACCCAGTACTTC | CASSQLSRAGETQYF
. | . | TRBJ1-1 | TRBV29-1 | TGCAGCGTCCAAGGGCCAGGGAACACTGAAGCTTTCTTT | CSVQGPGNTEAFF
. | TRBD1 | TRBJ1-6 | TRBV5-4 | TGTGCCAGCAGCTTGTTGGCCGGACAGGCCCTTGGGGCACCCCTCCACTTT | CASSLLAGQALGAPLHF
. | TRBD1 | TRBJ1-2 | TRBV2 | TGTGCCAGCAGCCAGGGGGTTGGCTACACCTTC | CASSQGVGYTF
. | TRBD1 | TRBJ1-2 | TRBV28 | TGTGCCATTCAGACCGGACAGGGGGACCTCCGGGGCTACACCTTC | CAIQTGQGDLRGYTF